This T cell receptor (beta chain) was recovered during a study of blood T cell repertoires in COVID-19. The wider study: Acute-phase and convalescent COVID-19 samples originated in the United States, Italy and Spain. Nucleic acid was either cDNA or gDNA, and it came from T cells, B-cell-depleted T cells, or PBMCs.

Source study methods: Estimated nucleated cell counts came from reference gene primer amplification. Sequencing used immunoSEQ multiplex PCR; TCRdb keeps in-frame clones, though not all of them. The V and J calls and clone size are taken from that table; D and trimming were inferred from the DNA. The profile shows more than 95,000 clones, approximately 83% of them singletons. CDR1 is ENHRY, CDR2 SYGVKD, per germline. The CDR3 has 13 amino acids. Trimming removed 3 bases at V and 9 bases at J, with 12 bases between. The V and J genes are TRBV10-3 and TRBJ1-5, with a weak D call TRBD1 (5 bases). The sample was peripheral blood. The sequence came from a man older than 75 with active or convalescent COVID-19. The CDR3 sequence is CAISDEAGGPQHF. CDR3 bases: TGTGCCATCAGTGATGAGGCCGGGGGGCCCCAGCATTTT.